The next 30 T cell receptor beta chains were all read from a single sample in a study of cytomegalovirus exposure and HLA in healthy donors. The PCR ran on 60 Vbeta and 13 Jbeta primers. The method was immunoSEQ multiplex PCR; TCRdb's version includes in-frame clones alone and lacks a portion of them. The sample yields 130,000 to 150,000 clones, around 80% seen once. The sample consisted of PBMCs. These receptors were collected from a male donor in good health and CMV-seropositive.

The V and J genes are TRBV19 and TRBJ1-1; 7 nucleotides match TRBD1. The J segment lost 8 bases and the V segment lost 4 bases, leaving 10 bases of the junction unmatched. This CDR3 spans 14 amino acids. Germline V lookup: CDR1 LNHDA, CDR2 SQIVND (reference sequence). Here the CDR3 DNA reads TGTGCCAGTAGTACCCGACAGGGAAGGAGGGAAGCTTTCTTT. Protein sequence: CASSTRQGRREAFF.

The chain has TRBV15 and TRBJ1-5; a possible D gene is TRBD1 (6 bases). Germline CDR1 is LNHNV and CDR2 is YYDKDF (reference sequence). The CDR3 is 15 residues long. Deletions cut 4 bases from V and 3 bases from J, with 13 bases between. CDR3 protein: CATSNRQDNNQPQHF. The CDR3 DNA reads TGTGCCACCAGCAATCGACAGGATAACAATCAGCCCCAGCATTTT.

This clone was counted between two and nine times. V usage is TRBV10-2 and J usage is TRBJ1-1; D is uncertain. This CDR3 has 13 amino acids. Trimming stripped 4 bases from V and 0 bases from J, with 6 bases between. Germline V CDR1 and CDR2: WSHSY, SAAADI. In nucleotides, the CDR3 is TGCGCCAGCAGTGTAGGAGTGAACACTGAAGCTTTCTTT. It specifies CASSVGVNTEAFF.

The V and J genes are TRBV13 and TRBJ1-5; D is perhaps TRBD1 (5 bases). The V and J ends lost 4 bases and 1 base respectively, with 8 bases between them. The CDR3 is 14 residues long. The germline V gene has CDR1 PRHDT and CDR2 FYEKMQ (reference sequence). DNA for the CDR3: TGTGCCAGCAGCTCCGGGGGGAGCAATCAGCCCCAGCATTTT. This translates into CASSSGGSNQPQHF.

V and J are TRBV27 and TRBJ1-1; 7 nucleotides match TRBD1. The length of the CDR3 is 14 residues. V gave up 11 bases and J gave up 6 bases; unmatched junction bases: 15. Germline V gene sequence: CDR1 MNHEY, CDR2 SMNVEV (reference sequence). The CDR3 DNA is TGTGCCGCCAGCGGGGGACAGTTTCGGGCTGAAGCTTTCTTT. Amino acid sequence: CAASGGQFRAEAFF.

This chain links TRBV7-9 with TRBJ2-5; TRBD2 matches 13 bases. The CDR3 covers 14 residues. Germline CDR1 reads SEHNR; CDR2 reads FQNEAQ (reference sequence). J gave up 4 bases and V 7 bases, and 3 bases lay outside the gene matches. In DNA form, the CDR3 reads TGTGCCAGCACCAGACTAGCGGGAGGAGAGACCCAGTACTTC. Translated, it gives CASTRLAGGETQYF.

Remarks on this clone: This sample includes further DNA sequences coding for the same CDR3. The chain links TRBV5-1 to TRBJ2-1; 9 bases line up with TRBD1. The germline V gene has CDR1 SGHRS and CDR2 YFSETQ. V lost 0 bases to trimming and J lost 2 bases; unmatched junction nucleotides: 3. The CDR3 has 16 residues. CDR3: CASSLGGQGPYNEQFF. The DNA for the CDR3 is TGCGCCAGCAGCTTGGGGGGACAGGGACCCTACAATGAGCAGTTCTTC.

The rearrangement links TRBV9 to TRBJ1-2; D is perhaps TRBD1 (5 bases). The V gene's germline CDR1 is SGDLS and CDR2 YYNGEE. CDR3 length: 15 amino acids. Trimming removed 2 bases at V and 4 bases at J, with 15 bases between. In DNA form, the CDR3 reads TGTGCCAGCAGCGTGGCCGGGGGGGGGACCTATGGCTACACCTTC. Translating it yields CASSVAGGGTYGYTF.

The rearrangement uses TRBV28 and TRBJ1-1, with D maybe TRBD1 (5 bases). Germline assignment: CDR1 MDHEN and CDR2 SYDVKM. This CDR3 spans 16 amino acids. V was shortened by 3 bases and J by 1 base, with 15 bases between the two germline ends. CDR3 residues: CASSFSTRQWNTEAFF. The CDR3 nucleotides read TGTGCCAGCAGTTTTTCGACCCGACAGTGGAACACTGAAGCTTTCTTT. Full variable domain (rest looked up from reference TRBV28 and TRBJ1-1): DVKVTQSSRYLVKRTGEKVFLECVQDMDHENMFWYRQDPGLGLRLIYFSYDVKMKEKGDIPEGYSVSREKKERFSLILESASTNQTSMYLCASSFSTRQWNTEAFFGQGTRLTVV.

This clone has more than one count but fewer than ten. The rearrangement links TRBV7-2 to TRBJ1-1, with a possible D match to TRBD1 (6 bases). The CDR3 extends over 15 amino acids. The V and J ends lost 3 bases and 9 bases respectively, with 20 bases between them. Germline assignment: CDR1 SGHTA and CDR2 FQGNSA. CDR3 sequence: CASSFDRQDRTKAFF. DNA for the CDR3: TGTGCCAGCAGCTTCGATAGACAGGATAGGACCAAAGCTTTCTTT.

The V and J genes are TRBV19 and TRBJ2-1, with TRBD1 identical over 11 bases. Germline V gives CDR1 LNHDA, CDR2 SQIVND (reference sequence). V lost 7 bases, J lost 7 bases, and 9 bases stayed unmatched. CDR3 length: 15 amino acids. The CDR3 DNA reads as TGTGCCAGTATAGCGTGGACAGGGGGCTTGAATGAGCAGTTCTTC. It yields the protein CASIAWTGGLNEQFF.

The chain couples TRBV7-3 to TRBJ2-1, with 7 nucleotides matching TRBD2. Per germline, CDR1 SGHTA and CDR2 FQGTGA. This CDR3 region has 15 residues. With V trimmed by 3 bases and J by 5 bases, 7 bases remained unmatched. The CDR3, as DNA: TGTGCCAGCAGCTTTCTGGCGGGAGACCACAATGAGCAGTTCTTC. Amino acids: CASSFLAGDHNEQFF.

This clone was counted a few times. V gene TRBV5-5 combines with J gene TRBJ2-1; 10 nucleotides line up with TRBD1. Germline CDR1 SGHKS, CDR2 YYEKEE (reference sequence). J was trimmed by 9 bases and V by 4 bases; bases with no gene match: 10. The CDR3 length is 15 residues. CDR3 protein: CASSSTGTGVTEQFF. DNA for the CDR3: TGTGCCAGCAGCAGTACCGGGACAGGGGTTACTGAGCAGTTCTTC.

There are a few counts of this clone. Other DNA variants within this sample encode the same CDR3. The rearrangement uses TRBV7-9 and TRBJ1-3; TRBD1 agrees at 9 bases. The germline V gene encodes CDR1 SEHNR and CDR2 FQNEAQ (reference sequence). V lost 5 bases and J lost 1; bases outside the gene matches: 3. The CDR3 covers 15 residues. CDR3 sequence reads: CASSKQGASGNTIYF. The CDR3 DNA sequence: TGTGCCAGCAGCAAACAGGGGGCGTCTGGAAACACCATATATTTT.

The chain carries TRBV18 and TRBJ1-1; no firm D call. The CDR3 extends over 13 amino acids. From germline, CDR1 is KGHSH and CDR2 LQKENI. The V end lost 2 bases, the J end lost 10 bases, and 14 bases lay between the germline ends. The CDR3 coding sequence is TGTGCCAGCTCACCAGTCGACGGGGAGCGAGCTTTCTTT. The encoded protein is CASSPVDGERAFF.

The genes are TRBV29-1 and TRBJ2-5; 11 positions agree with TRBD2. Germline CDR1 and CDR2: SQVTM and ANQGSEA. The junction had 4 bases not matched to a gene; V was cut back by 3 bases and J by 1 base. The CDR3 extends over 15 amino acids. The CDR3: CSVEGTSGSQETQYF. The CDR3 DNA reads as TGCAGCGTTGAGGGGACTAGCGGTAGCCAAGAGACCCAGTACTTC.

The J gene is TRBJ1-2, the V gene TRBV19, with 7 bases identical to TRBD1. V was pared by 7 bases and J by 5 bases, with 13 bases of the junction left unmatched. The germline gives CDR1 LNHDA, CDR2 SQIVND (reference sequence). The CDR3 spans 15 residues. CDR3 amino acids: CASKFEQGYGYGYTF. The CDR3 region has the DNA TGTGCCAGTAAATTTGAACAGGGGTATGGATATGGCTACACCTTC.

This clone was observed a single time. This chain uses TRBV6-4 with TRBJ2-2; D gene unclear. V dropped 4 bases and J dropped 1 base, with 10 bases sitting between them. This CDR3 spans 15 amino acids. From germline, CDR1 is MRHNA and CDR2 SNTAGT. CDR3 sequence reads: CASSAVALNTGELFF. The CDR3 nucleotides are TGTGCCAGCAGTGCGGTAGCCTTGAACACCGGGGAGCTGTTTTTT.

This chain connects TRBV4-1 to TRBJ2-2; the D is unclear. In germline, CDR1 is MGHRA, CDR2 YSYEKL. CDR3 length: 16 amino acids. V was clipped by 2 bases and J by 3 bases, with 13 bases between them. CDR3 in DNA: TGCGCCAGCAGCCAACCAGACATCCAAGACACCGGGGAGCTGTTTTTT. Its protein product is CASSQPDIQDTGELFF.

This clone was observed a single time. The CDR3: CASSLGIGEPREQYF. The DNA of the CDR3 is TGTGCCAGCAGCTTAGGGATCGGGGAACCCCGCGAGCAGTACTTC. The V call is TRBV7-9, the J call TRBJ2-7; possible D gene TRBD2, 5 bases. This CDR3 has 15 amino acids. Germline CDR1 and CDR2: SEHNR and FQNEAQ (reference sequence). V was clipped by 1 base and J by 6 bases, with 16 bases between them.

The chain combines TRBV5-1 with TRBJ2-3; 8 bases fit TRBD1. CDR1 and CDR2 (germline): SGHRS, YFSETQ. With V trimmed by 4 bases and J by 4 bases, 5 bases remained unmatched. The length of the CDR3 is 14 residues. CDR3 coding DNA: TGCGCCAGCAGCCCCGACAGGGGAGCAGATACGCAGTATTTT. It is translated as CASSPDRGADTQYF.

The genes are TRBV29-1 and TRBJ1-1, with TRBD1 identical over 8 bases. The CDR3 is 13 residues long. The germline CDR1 and CDR2 sequences are SQVTM and ANQGSEA. V trimming: 3 bases; J trimming: 1 base; junction bases outside the gene matches: 1. CDR3 bases: TGCAGCGTTGACAGGGGGCGGAACACTGAAGCTTTCTTT. Its protein product is CSVDRGRNTEAFF.

This chain links TRBV4-3 with TRBJ2-1; 9 bases align to TRBD2. Germline assignment: CDR1 LGHNA and CDR2 YSLEER. V gave up 1 base and J gave up 0 bases; unmatched junction bases: 19. This CDR3 comprises 22 residues. The CDR3 region has the DNA TGCGCCAGCAGCCAAGCTTTCTGGCTAGCGGGACCCCTCCAGAGCTCCTACAATGAGCAGTTCTTC. It is translated as CASSQAFWLAGPLQSSYNEQFF.

In its sample, this clone was seen once. The V and J genes are TRBV5-1 and TRBJ2-7, with 7 bases matching TRBD2. J gave up 3 bases and V 0 bases, and 15 bases lay outside the gene matches. Germline values: CDR1 SGHRS, CDR2 YFSETQ. CDR3 length: 18 residues. The CDR3 here is CASSLVLAGDGVNYEQYF. The CDR3, as DNA: TGCGCCAGCAGCTTGGTTTTGGCGGGGGACGGAGTGAACTACGAGCAGTACTTC.

V and J are TRBV7-9 and TRBJ1-1; D remains ambiguous. V gave up 1 base and J gave up 1 base, with 7 bases separating them. CDR3 length equals 14 residues. Germline loops: CDR1 SEHNR, CDR2 FQNEAQ (reference sequence). In nucleotides, the CDR3 is TGTGCCAGCAGCTTAGGGACTGGGAACACTGAAGCTTTCTTT. Its protein product is CASSLGTGNTEAFF. The whole variable domain, remainder taken from reference TRBV7-9 and TRBJ1-1, is DTGVSQNPRHKITKRGQNVTFRCDPISEHNRLYWYRQTLGQGPEFLTYFQNEAQLEKSRLLSDRFSAERPKGSFSTLEIQRTEQGDSAMYLCASSLGTGNTEAFFGQGTRLTVV.

The gene calls are TRBV7-9 and TRBJ2-1, with TRBD1 as a possible D gene (6 bases). The germline V and J ends were trimmed by 2 bases and 4 bases, with 9 bases remaining between them. Germline-derived CDR1 and CDR2 are SEHNR and FQNEAQ (reference sequence). This CDR3 spans 14 amino acids. The CDR3 region has the DNA TGTGCCAGCAGCTTACCCACAGGGTACAATGAGCAGTTCTTC. This translates into CASSLPTGYNEQFF.

This chain connects TRBV13 to TRBJ2-1; 10 nucleotides line up with TRBD2. This CDR3 comprises 17 residues. Trimming cost V 3 bases and J 1 base; bases outside gene matches: 6. Looked up from germline, CDR1 is PRHDT and CDR2 is FYEKMQ (reference sequence). The chain's CDR3 is CASSFLKTSGSYNEQFF. CDR3 sequence (DNA): TGTGCCAGCAGCTTCCTTAAGACTAGCGGGTCCTACAATGAGCAGTTCTTC. Using reference TRBV13 and TRBJ2-1 for the parts outside the CDR3, the full variable domain is AAGVIQSPRHLIKEKRETATLKCYPIPRHDTVYWYQQGPGQDPQFLISFYEKMQSDKGSIPDRFSAQQFSDYHSELNMSSLELGDSALYFCASSFLKTSGSYNEQFFGPGTRLTVL.

The DNA for the CDR3 is TGCAGTGCCAGGTCTGGAAACACCATATATTTT. It specifies CSARSGNTIYF. The chain uses TRBV20-1 and TRBJ1-3; D gene ambiguous. The CDR3 totals 11 residues. From germline, CDR1 is DFQATT and CDR2 SNEGSKA (reference sequence). V lost 6 bases to trimming and J lost 1 base, with 4 bases between them.

In its sample, this clone was seen once. A read error may account for a junction end that differs from germline. The chain recombines TRBV5-4 with TRBJ1-4; 7 positions match TRBD1. Looked up from germline, CDR1 is SGHNT and CDR2 is YYREEE (reference sequence). The CDR3 contains 15 residues. This CDR3 reads CASSLGGGAGERLFF. In DNA form, the CDR3 reads TGTGCCAGCAGCTTGGGAGGGGGCGCAGGAGAAAGACTGTTTTTT.

The V and J genes are TRBV2 and TRBJ2-1; TRBD1 matches 8 bases. The CDR3 has 18 amino acids. V lost 2 bases, J lost 6 bases, and 15 bases stayed unmatched. CDR1 is SNHLY, CDR2 FYNNEI, per germline. CDR3 DNA: TGTGCCAGCAGTGAAAGGATCCAGGGGGCCAAGGGAGGCAATGAGCAGTTCTTC. Protein: CASSERIQGAKGGNEQFF.